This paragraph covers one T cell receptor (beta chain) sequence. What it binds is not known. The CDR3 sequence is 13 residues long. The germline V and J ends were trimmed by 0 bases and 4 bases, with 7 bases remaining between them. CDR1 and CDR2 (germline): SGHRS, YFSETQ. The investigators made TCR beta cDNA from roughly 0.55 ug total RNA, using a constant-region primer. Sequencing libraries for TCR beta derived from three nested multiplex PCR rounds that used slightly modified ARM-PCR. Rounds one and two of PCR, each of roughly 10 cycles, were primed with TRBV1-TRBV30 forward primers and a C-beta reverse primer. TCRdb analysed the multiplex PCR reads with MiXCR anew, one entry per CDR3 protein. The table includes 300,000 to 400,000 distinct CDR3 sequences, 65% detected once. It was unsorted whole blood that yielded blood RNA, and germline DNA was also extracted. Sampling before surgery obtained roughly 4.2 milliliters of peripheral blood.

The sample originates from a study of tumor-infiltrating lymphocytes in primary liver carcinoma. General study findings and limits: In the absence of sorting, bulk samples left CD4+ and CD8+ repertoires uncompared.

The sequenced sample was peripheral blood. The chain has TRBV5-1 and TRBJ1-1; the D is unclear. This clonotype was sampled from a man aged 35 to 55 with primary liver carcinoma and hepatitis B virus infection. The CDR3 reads CASSLAGSTEAFF. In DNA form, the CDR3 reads TGCGCCAGCAGCTTGGCTGGGAGCACTGAAGCTTTCTTT.